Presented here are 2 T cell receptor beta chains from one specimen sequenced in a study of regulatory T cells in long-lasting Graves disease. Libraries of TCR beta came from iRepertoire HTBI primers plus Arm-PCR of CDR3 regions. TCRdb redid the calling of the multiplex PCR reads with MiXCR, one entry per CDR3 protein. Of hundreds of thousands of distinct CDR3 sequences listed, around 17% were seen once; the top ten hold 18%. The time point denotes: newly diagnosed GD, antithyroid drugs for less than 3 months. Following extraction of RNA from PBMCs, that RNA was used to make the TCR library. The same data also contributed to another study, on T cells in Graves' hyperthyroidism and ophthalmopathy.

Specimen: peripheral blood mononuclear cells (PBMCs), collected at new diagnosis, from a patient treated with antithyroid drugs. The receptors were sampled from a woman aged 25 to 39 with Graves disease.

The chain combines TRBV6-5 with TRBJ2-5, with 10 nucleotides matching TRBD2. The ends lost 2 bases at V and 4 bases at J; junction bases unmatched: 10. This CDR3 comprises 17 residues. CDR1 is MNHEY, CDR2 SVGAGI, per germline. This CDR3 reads CASSYGVASGSRETQYF. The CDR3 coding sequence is TGTGCCAGCAGTTACGGGGTTGCTAGCGGGAGTCGAGAGACCCAGTACTTC.

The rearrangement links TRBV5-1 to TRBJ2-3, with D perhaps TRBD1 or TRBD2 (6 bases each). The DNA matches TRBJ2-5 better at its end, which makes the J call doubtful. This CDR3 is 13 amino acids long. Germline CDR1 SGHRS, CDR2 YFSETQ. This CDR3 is CASSFVGGETQYF. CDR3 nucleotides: TGCGCCAGCAGCTTTGTGGGGGGCGAGACCCAGTACTTC.